The 7 T cell receptor beta chains reported below all come from one sample, sequenced in a study of blood T cell repertoires in COVID-19. Profiled with immunoSEQ multiplex PCR; TCRdb holds only in-frame clones, not every one. The data show roughly 400,000 clones, with roughly 92% seen just once and about 0.9% held by the top ten. Sequencing used PBMCs or T cells enriched from blood (not recorded which). The origin of the receptors is a woman aged 40 to 50 who had been exposed to COVID-19.

The gene calls are TRBV5-1 and TRBJ2-5; 11 bases map to TRBD2. The CDR3 extends over 17 amino acids. The germline gives CDR1 SGHRS, CDR2 YFSETQ. Trimming removed 1 base from V and 2 bases from J; junction bases left unmatched: 7. The CDR3: CASSLYLAGGGQETQYF. DNA of the CDR3: TGCGCCAGCAGCTTGTATCTAGCGGGAGGTGGGCAAGAGACCCAGTACTTC.

J is TRBJ1-2 and V is TRBV24-1; 7 nucleotides match TRBD1. CDR3 length: 14 amino acids. Trimming cost V 4 bases and J 6 bases; bases outside gene matches: 7. CDR1 is KGHDR, CDR2 SFDVKD, per germline. This CDR3 is CATSETDRLDGYTF. The DNA of the CDR3 is TGTGCCACCAGTGAGACGGACAGGCTGGATGGCTACACCTTC.

The V call is TRBV29-1, the J call TRBJ2-2; 7 positions match TRBD2. The V gene end was trimmed by 7 bases and the J gene end by 2 bases; junction bases not matched to a gene: 1. Germline assignment: CDR1 SQVTM and CDR2 ANQGSEA. CDR3 length: 12 residues. In DNA form, the CDR3 reads TGCAGCGGCGGGAGAAACACCGGGGAGCTGTTTTTT. Amino acids: CSGGRNTGELFF.

The genes are TRBV5-1 and TRBJ2-1; D is possibly TRBD2 (6 bases). The CDR3 extends over 13 amino acids. The germline V gene encodes CDR1 SGHRS and CDR2 YFSETQ. V lost 6 bases and J lost 5, with 12 bases in between. CDR3 region: CASNSLADNEQFF. CDR3 in DNA: TGCGCCAGCAATAGCTTAGCGGACAATGAGCAGTTCTTC.

J is TRBJ2-1 and V is TRBV7-8; 7 bases fit TRBD2. This CDR3 has 16 amino acids. The V and J ends lost 3 bases and 4 bases, in that order; junction bases with no gene match: 9. The V gene's germline CDR1 is SGHVS and CDR2 FQNEAQ. The DNA for the CDR3 is TGTGCCAGCAGCTTGGGTAGGGGCGGGAGATACAATGAGCAGTTCTTC. Translation: CASSLGRGGRYNEQFF.

CDR3 region: CSVEGQGLNYGYTF. The CDR3, as DNA: TGCAGCGTTGAGGGCCAAGGCCTTAACTATGGCTACACCTTC. V and J are TRBV29-1 and TRBJ1-2; no clear D. This CDR3 is 14 amino acids long. Germline CDR1 and CDR2: SQVTM and ANQGSEA. V was cut by 3 bases and J by 1 base, with 12 bases left in between.

This chain connects TRBV2 to TRBJ2-2; TRBD1 agrees at 8 bases. Germline CDR1 SNHLY, CDR2 FYNNEI. After removal of 7 bases from V and 6 bases from J, the junction contained 7 bases not matched to a gene. This CDR3 is built from 14 residues. The CDR3 is CASTGGEWAGELFF. In DNA form, the CDR3 reads TGTGCCAGCACAGGGGGCGAGTGGGCCGGGGAGCTGTTTTTT. Full variable domain (remainder filled in from reference TRBV2 and TRBJ2-2): EPEVTQTPSHQVTQMGQEVILRCVPISNHLYFYWYRQILGQKVEFLVSFYNNEISEKSEIFDDQFSVERPDGSNFTLKIRSTKLEDSAMYFCASTGGEWAGELFFGEGSRLTVL.